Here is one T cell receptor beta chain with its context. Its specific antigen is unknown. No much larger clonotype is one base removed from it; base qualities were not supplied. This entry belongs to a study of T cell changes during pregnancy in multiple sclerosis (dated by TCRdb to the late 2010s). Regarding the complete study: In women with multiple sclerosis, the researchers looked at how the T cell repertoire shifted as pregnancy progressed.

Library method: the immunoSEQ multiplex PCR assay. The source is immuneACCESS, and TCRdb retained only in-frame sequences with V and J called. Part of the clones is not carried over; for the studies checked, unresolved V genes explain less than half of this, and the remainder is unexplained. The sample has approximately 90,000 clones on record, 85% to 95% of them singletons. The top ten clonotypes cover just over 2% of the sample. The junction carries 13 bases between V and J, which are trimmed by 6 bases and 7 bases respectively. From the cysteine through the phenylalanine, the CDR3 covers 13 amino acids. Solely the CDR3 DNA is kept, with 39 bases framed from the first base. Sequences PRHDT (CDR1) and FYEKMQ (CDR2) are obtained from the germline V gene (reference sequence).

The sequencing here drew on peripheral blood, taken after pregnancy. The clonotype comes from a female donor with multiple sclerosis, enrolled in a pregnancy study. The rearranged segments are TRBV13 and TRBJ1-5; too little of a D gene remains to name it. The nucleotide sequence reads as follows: TGTGCCAGCAGTGAGGCGCCCGGACAGCCCCAGCATTTT. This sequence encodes CASSEAPGQPQHF.